This T cell receptor (beta chain) originates from a study of blood T cell repertoires in COVID-19 (dated by TCRdb to the early 2020s). Regarding the study in general: Collaborator samples came from the United States, Italy and Spain and covered acute and convalescent phases of COVID-19. The prospective study material was composed of cDNA or gDNA derived from T cells, B-cell-depleted T cells, or PBMCs. Deeply sampled blood TCRbeta repertoires from subjects exposed to, actively infected with, or recovered from COVID-19 were included in the dataset. The repertoires were released in a freely available public database meant as a resource for research on the immune response to SARS-CoV-2. The samples were drawn from the first 160 participants of the ongoing ImmuneRACE study and from some 1,300 subjects provided by 6 global collaborators. Sample metadata almost always included a de-identified subject ID, COVID-19 status, age in years and sex. Where available, HLA class I and class II types were obtained from metadata supplied by the sample provider rather than from assay-based typing.

Another Seattle source contributed samples from volunteer blood donors who had recovered from COVID-19. Whole blood was collected in K2EDTA tubes by collaborating institutions according to the institutions' own protocols. Collaborator samples were shipped for TCRbeta analysis as frozen whole blood, isolated PBMCs, or DNA extracted from either sample type. The investigation overall reported the following: How much clinical and demographic metadata was included differed by source and by participant, and the metadata was provided uncurated.

Based on the germline V gene, the CDR1 and CDR2 sequences are SGHVS and FQNEAQ. The CDR3 contains 14 residues, cysteine and phenylalanine counted. Left in the record is the CDR3 DNA by itself, 42 bases read in frame from the first base. V is clipped by 0 bases and J by 6 bases, and the sequence between their germline boundaries is 9 bases long. TCRbeta CDR3 regions were amplified from genomic DNA using the immunoSEQ Assay, a bias-controlled multiplex PCR. On the study's bioinformatics: Within the assay, amplification of reference gene primers was used to estimate how many nucleated cells each sample contained. To quantify the absolute abundance of each unique TCRbeta CDR3 rearrangement, sequence reads were collapsed and filtered. Productive Simpson clonality was computed per sample as the square root of Simpson's diversity index over productive rearrangements. In its TCRdb copy, this immuneACCESS table keeps in-frame sequences only and misses some clones. Where compared with another copy, unresolved V genes explain less than half of these, and the others have no known cause. V and J calls and clone size are those listed in that table; D and trimming were worked out from the DNA. This sample has roughly 300,000 clones in its table, and around four fifths of those were observed once. The top ten clones comprise 7.5% to 10% of the sample.

On this clone itself: What antigen it recognizes has not been identified. The record has no base qualities; no much larger clone is one base away.

This receptor was identified in a woman aged 50 to 65 who had recovered from COVID-19. The V and J genes are TRBV7-8 and TRBJ2-1; a weak D assignment points to TRBD2 (6 bases agree). The sample comprised peripheral blood. At the DNA level, the sequence is TGTGCCAGCAGCTTAGCGTGGACTACCAATGAGCAGTTCTTC. This sequence encodes CASSLAWTTNEQFF.